The clone carrying this TCR beta chain was picked up a small number of times. Its target is not known. TCRdb reanalysed the 5' RACE reads using MiXCR and keeps one entry per CDR3 protein. The sample holds hundreds of thousands of distinct CDR3 sequences, approximately 16% seen once. This sample was included in a study of T-cell memory formation after mild COVID-19. Study details: TCR clusters were mostly confined to one donor each. Findings of the study overall: Clones that got smaller from day 15 to 85 had even CD4/CD8, while clones growing later tipped toward CD4+. Prior to infection, memory already included some responding clones, suggesting cross-reactive memory joined.

The CDR3 has 13 residues. With 4 bases removed from V and 5 bases from J, the gap between germline ends came to 10 bases. The specimen sequenced was PBMCs or a T cell subset sorted from them (not recorded which). The chain employs TRBV12-3 or TRBV12-4 and TRBJ2-3, with a tentative D call TRBD1 (6 bases). The receptor's source is a man younger than 35 who had mild COVID-19 (a few samples of this study predate the infection). Cell type and time point are not known. The chain's CDR3 is CASSYVDRDTQYF. For the CDR3, the DNA is TGTGCCAGCAGTTACGTGGACAGAGATACGCAGTATTTT.